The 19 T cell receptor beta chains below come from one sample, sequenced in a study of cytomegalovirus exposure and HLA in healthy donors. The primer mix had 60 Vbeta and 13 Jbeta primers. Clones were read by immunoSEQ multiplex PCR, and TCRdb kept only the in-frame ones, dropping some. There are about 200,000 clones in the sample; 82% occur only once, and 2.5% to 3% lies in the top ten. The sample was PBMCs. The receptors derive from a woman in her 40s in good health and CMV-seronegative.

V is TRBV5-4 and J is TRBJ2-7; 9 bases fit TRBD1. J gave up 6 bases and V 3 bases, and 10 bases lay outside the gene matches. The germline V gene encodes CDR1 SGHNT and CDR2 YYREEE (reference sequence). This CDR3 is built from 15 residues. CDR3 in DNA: TGTGCCAGCAGCTCCACCGGGACAGGGCTAGTCGAGCAGTACTTC. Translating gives CASSSTGTGLVEQYF.

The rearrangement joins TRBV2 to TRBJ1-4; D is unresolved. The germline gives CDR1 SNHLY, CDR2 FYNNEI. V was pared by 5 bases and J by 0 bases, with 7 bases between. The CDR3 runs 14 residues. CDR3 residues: CASSLPATNEKLFF. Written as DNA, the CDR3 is TGTGCCAGCAGTCTCCCCGCAACTAATGAAAAACTGTTTTTT.

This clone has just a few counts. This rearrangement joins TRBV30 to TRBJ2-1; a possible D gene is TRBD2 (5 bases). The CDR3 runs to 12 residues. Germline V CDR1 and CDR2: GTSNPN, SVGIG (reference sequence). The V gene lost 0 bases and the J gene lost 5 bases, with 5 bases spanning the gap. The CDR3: CAWSVADNEQFF. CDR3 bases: TGTGCCTGGAGTGTAGCGGACAATGAGCAGTTCTTC.

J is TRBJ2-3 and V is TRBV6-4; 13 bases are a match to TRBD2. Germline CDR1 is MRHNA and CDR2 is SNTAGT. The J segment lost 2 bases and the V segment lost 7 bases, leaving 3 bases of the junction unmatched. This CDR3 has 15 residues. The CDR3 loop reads CASKLAGGVTDTQYF. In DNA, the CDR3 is TGTGCCAGCAAACTAGCGGGAGGGGTCACAGATACGCAGTATTTT.

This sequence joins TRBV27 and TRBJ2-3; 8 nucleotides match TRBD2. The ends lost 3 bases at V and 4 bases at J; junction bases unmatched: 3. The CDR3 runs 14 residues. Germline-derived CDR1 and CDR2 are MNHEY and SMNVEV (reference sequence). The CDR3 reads CASSFLAGSDTQYF. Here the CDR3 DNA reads TGTGCCAGCAGTTTTTTAGCGGGATCAGATACGCAGTATTTT.

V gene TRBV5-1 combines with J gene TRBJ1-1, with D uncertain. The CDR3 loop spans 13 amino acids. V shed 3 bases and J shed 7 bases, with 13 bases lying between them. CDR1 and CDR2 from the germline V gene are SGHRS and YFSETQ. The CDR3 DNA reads TGCGCCAGCAGCTCAGACCGGGATTTTGAAGCTTTCTTT. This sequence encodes CASSSDRDFEAFF.

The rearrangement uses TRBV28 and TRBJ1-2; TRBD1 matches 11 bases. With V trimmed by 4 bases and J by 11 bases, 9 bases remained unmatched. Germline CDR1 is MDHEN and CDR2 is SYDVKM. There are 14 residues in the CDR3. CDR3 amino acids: CASSSGQGARGYTF. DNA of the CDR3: TGTGCCAGCAGTTCCGGACAGGGGGCGCGTGGTTACACCTTC.

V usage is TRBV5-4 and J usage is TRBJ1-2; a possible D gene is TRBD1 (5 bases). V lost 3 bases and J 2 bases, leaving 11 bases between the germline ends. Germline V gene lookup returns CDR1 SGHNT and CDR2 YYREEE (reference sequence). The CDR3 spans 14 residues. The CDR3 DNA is TGTGCCAGCAGCTCCCAGGGTGTGAACTATGGCTACACCTTC. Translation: CASSSQGVNYGYTF.

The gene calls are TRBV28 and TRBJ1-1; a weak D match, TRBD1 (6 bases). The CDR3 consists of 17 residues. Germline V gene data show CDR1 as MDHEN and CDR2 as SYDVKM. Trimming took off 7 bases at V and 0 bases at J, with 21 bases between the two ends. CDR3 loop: CASILTGRGRMNTEAFF. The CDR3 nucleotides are TGTGCCAGCATCCTGACAGGAAGGGGCCGGATGAACACTGAAGCTTTCTTT. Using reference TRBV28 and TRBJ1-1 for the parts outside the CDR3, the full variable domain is DVKVTQSSRYLVKRTGEKVFLECVQDMDHENMFWYRQDPGLGLRLIYFSYDVKMKEKGDIPEGYSVSREKKERFSLILESASTNQTSMYLCASILTGRGRMNTEAFFGQGTRLTVV.

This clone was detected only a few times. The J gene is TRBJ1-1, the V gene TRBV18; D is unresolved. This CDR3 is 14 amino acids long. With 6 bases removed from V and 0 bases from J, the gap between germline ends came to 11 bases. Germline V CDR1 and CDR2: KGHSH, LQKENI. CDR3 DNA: TGTGCCAGCTCCCCCTATTCCATGAACACTGAAGCTTTCTTT. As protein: CASSPYSMNTEAFF.

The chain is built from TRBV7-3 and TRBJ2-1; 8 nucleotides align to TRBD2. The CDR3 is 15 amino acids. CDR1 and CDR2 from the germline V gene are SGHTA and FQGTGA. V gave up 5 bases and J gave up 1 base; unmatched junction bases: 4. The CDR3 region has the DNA TGTGCCAGCAGCATAGCGGGAAGGTCCTACAATGAGCAGTTCTTC. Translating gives CASSIAGRSYNEQFF.

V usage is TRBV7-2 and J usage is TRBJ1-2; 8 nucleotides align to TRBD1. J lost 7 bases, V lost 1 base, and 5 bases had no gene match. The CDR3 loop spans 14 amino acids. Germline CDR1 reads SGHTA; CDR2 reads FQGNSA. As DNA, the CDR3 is TGTGCCAGCAGCTTAGTGTGGACAGGGTCTGGCTACACCTTC. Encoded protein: CASSLVWTGSGYTF.

The CDR3 spells CASSLRTGGQYYGYTF. CDR3 nucleotide sequence: TGTGCCAGCAGCTTAAGGACAGGGGGTCAGTACTATGGCTACACCTTC. V usage is TRBV7-2 and J usage is TRBJ1-2, with 10 nucleotides matching TRBD1. CDR1 SGHTA and CDR2 FQGNSA come from the germline V gene. The CDR3 has 16 amino acids. The trim removed 2 bases at V and 3 bases at J, leaving 6 bases unmatched.

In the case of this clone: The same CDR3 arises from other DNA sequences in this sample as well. The CDR3 nucleotides read TGCGCCAGCAGCTTGGGAAGGGGCCGGGAGACCCAGTACTTC. It translates to CASSLGRGRETQYF. The V gene is TRBV5-1, the J gene TRBJ2-5, with D perhaps TRBD1 (5 bases). Looked up from germline, CDR1 is SGHRS and CDR2 is YFSETQ. There are 14 residues in the CDR3. With 0 bases removed from V and 5 bases from J, the gap between germline ends came to 11 bases.

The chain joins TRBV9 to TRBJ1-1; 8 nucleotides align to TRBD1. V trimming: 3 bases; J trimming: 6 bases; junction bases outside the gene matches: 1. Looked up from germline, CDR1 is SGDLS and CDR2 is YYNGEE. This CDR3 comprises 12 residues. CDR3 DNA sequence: TGTGCCAGCAGCGGACAGGGGTCTGAAGCTTTCTTT. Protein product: CASSGQGSEAFF.

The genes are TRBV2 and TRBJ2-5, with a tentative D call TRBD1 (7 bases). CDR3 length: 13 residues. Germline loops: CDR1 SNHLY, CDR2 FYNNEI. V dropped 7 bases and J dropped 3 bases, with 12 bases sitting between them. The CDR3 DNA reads TGTGCCAGCATGCGGGACAGCAAAGAGACCCAGTACTTC. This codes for CASMRDSKETQYF.

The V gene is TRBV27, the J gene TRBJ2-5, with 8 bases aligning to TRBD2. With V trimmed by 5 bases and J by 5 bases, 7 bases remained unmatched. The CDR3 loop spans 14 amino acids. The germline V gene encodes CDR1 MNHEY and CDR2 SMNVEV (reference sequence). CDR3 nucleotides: TGTGCCAGCAGTCCTCGACTAGCGAGGGAGACCCAGTACTTC. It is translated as CASSPRLARETQYF.

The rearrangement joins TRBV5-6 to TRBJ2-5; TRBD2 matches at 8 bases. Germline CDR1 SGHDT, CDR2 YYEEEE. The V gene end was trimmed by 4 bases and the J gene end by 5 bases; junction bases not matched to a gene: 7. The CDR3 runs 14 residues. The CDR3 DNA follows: TGTGCCAGCAGCCCGTCGGGAGGGTGGGAGACCCAGTACTTC. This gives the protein CASSPSGGWETQYF.

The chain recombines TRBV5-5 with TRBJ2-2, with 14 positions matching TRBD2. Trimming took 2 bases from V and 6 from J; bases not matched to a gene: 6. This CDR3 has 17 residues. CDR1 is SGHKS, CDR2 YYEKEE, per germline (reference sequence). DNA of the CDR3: TGTGCCAGCAGCTTAGACCCGGGACTAGCGGGAGCCGGGGAGCTGTTTTTT. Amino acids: CASSLDPGLAGAGELFF.